The 30 T cell receptor beta chains given below trace back to one sample, sequenced in a study of T cell responses to AZD1222 COVID-19 vaccine. Method: immunoSEQ multiplex PCR; TCRdb's copy keeps in-frame clones and lacks some. The sample holds around 120,000 clones, about 90% seen once. This specimen consisted of peripheral blood, obtained on day 0 of AZD1222 vaccination. The receptors shown here come from an adult in good health.

The chain uses TRBV10-2 and TRBJ1-6; no reliable D call. Between the trimmed V and J ends, which lost 2 bases and 10 bases, there was a span of 12 bases. This CDR3 comprises 14 residues. In germline, CDR1 is WSHSY, CDR2 SAAADI. This CDR3 is CASSELGTISPLHF. DNA for the CDR3: TGCGCCAGCAGTGAGCTGGGAACGATCTCACCCCTCCACTTT.

The chain has TRBV10-3 and TRBJ1-5; no firm D call. Germline CDR1 ENHRY, CDR2 SYGVKD. V was clipped by 6 bases and J by 0 bases, with 12 bases between them. CDR3 length equals 15 residues. CDR3 sequence reads: CAIRHGADSNQPQHF. The CDR3 region has the DNA TGTGCCATCAGGCACGGAGCAGATAGCAATCAGCCCCAGCATTTT.

The V gene is TRBV6-6, the J gene TRBJ1-4; TRBD1 is a possible D gene (5 bases). The germline V gene encodes CDR1 MNHNY and CDR2 SVGAGI (reference sequence). CDR3 length: 14 amino acids. The V and J ends lost 5 bases and 8 bases respectively, with 15 bases between them. CDR3 protein: CASSQGTRGEKLFF. CDR3 sequence (DNA): TGTGCCAGCAGTCAAGGGACCCGGGGGGAAAAACTGTTTTTT.

The chain recombines TRBV9 with TRBJ1-1, with D possibly matching TRBD1 (6 bases). CDR3 size: 15 residues. Germline CDR1 reads SGDLS; CDR2 reads YYNGEE. V was clipped by 6 bases and J by 4 bases, with 19 bases between them. The CDR3 DNA follows: TGTGCCAGCACCTTGGGGGGGGGCCAAGTCACTGAAGCTTTCTTT. Encoded protein: CASTLGGGQVTEAFF.

This chain joins TRBV5-6 and TRBJ2-3; 7 bases align to TRBD2. From germline, CDR1 is SGHDT and CDR2 YYEEEE. The CDR3 is made up of 16 amino acids. Trimming at V came to 2 bases and at J to 2 bases, leaving 8 bases not matched to a gene. The chain's CDR3 is CASSFLAGGNTDTQYF. The CDR3 nucleotides are TGTGCCAGCAGCTTTTTGGCCGGGGGGAACACAGATACGCAGTATTTT.

The CDR3 sequence: CSVFPPGAGGRNEQFF. The CDR3 DNA reads TGCAGCGTTTTCCCCCCTGGGGCGGGAGGGAGGAATGAGCAGTTCTTC. The chain combines TRBV29-1 with TRBJ2-1; 9 bases match TRBD2. The J segment lost 7 bases and the V segment lost 5 bases, leaving 15 bases of the junction unmatched. Germline CDR1 is SQVTM and CDR2 is ANQGSEA. The CDR3 totals 16 residues.

This chain joins TRBV6-5 and TRBJ2-3; maybe TRBD2 (5 bases). The germline V and J ends were trimmed by 1 base and 0 bases, with 11 bases remaining between them. The germline V gene encodes CDR1 MNHEY and CDR2 SVGAGI. The CDR3 extends over 16 amino acids. The CDR3 spells CASSYYAGSSTDTQYF. CDR3 nucleotide sequence: TGTGCCAGCAGTTACTACGCGGGCTCTAGCACAGATACGCAGTATTTT.

This rearrangement joins TRBV5-8 to TRBJ1-5, with D perhaps TRBD1 (6 bases). Deletions cut 5 bases from V and 5 bases from J, with 14 bases between. In germline, CDR1 is SGHTS, CDR2 YDEGEE. The CDR3 covers 14 residues. CDR3 nucleotide sequence: TGTGCCAGCAGGTTACAGGGCCCTCATCAGCCCCAGCATTTT. It yields the protein CASRLQGPHQPQHF.

The chain uses TRBV6-2 or TRBV6-3 and TRBJ1-6, with 12 bases aligning to TRBD1. Germline values: CDR1 MNHEY, CDR2 SVGEGT. The CDR3 is 15 residues long. Trimming at V came to 3 bases and at J to 9 bases, leaving 3 bases not matched to a gene. CDR3 residues: CASSYTGQGASPLHF. CDR3 in DNA: TGTGCCAGCAGTTATACGGGACAGGGGGCTTCACCCCTCCACTTT.

This chain connects TRBV7-2 to TRBJ2-3; 8 bases line up with TRBD2. Trimming removed 0 bases from V and 4 bases from J; junction bases left unmatched: 6. This CDR3 comprises 16 residues. The germline V gene encodes CDR1 SGHTA and CDR2 FQGNSA. CDR3 sequence reads: CASSLAPGLAPDTQYF. The CDR3 bases are TGTGCCAGCAGCTTAGCGCCCGGACTAGCCCCAGATACGCAGTATTTT.

The CDR3 loop is CASSQGTGSYEQYF. In nucleotides, the CDR3 is TGTGCCAGCAGCCAAGGAACAGGCTCCTACGAGCAGTACTTC. The rearrangement links TRBV14 to TRBJ2-7; possibly TRBD1 for D (5 bases). V lost 1 base to trimming and J lost 0 bases, with 7 bases between them. This CDR3 spans 14 amino acids. Germline assignment: CDR1 SGHDN and CDR2 FVKESK.

The chain links TRBV6-2 or TRBV6-3 to TRBJ1-1; 10 bases agree with TRBD1. This CDR3 spans 18 amino acids. Germline-derived CDR1 and CDR2 are MNHEY and SVGEGT. J gave up 4 bases and V 0 bases, and 11 bases lay outside the gene matches. The CDR3, as DNA: TGTGCCAGCAGTTACTCAACCTGGGACAGGGGAGGCAGCACTGAAGCTTTCTTT. Translated: CASSYSTWDRGGSTEAFF.

The chain combines TRBV11-2 with TRBJ2-3; D might be TRBD1 or TRBD2, each matching 5 bases. The germline V gene encodes CDR1 SGHAT and CDR2 FQNNGV. The CDR3 covers 15 residues. The V end lost 6 bases, the J end lost 1 base, and 14 bases lay between the germline ends. The CDR3 coding sequence is TGTGCCAGCAGACCCGGGACCGCGGGCACAGATACGCAGTATTTT. As protein: CASRPGTAGTDTQYF. The variable domain in full, completed from reference TRBV11-2 and TRBJ2-3, reads EAGVAQSPRYKIIEKRQSVAFWCNPISGHATLYWYQQILGQGPKLLIQFQNNGVVDDSQLPKDRFSAERLKGVDSTLKIQPAKLEDSAVYLCASRPGTAGTDTQYFGPGTRLTVL.

This clone appeared a single time. V gene TRBV19 combines with J gene TRBJ1-3; D perhaps matches TRBD1 (6 bases). Germline loops: CDR1 LNHDA, CDR2 SQIVND (reference sequence). Trimming stripped 3 bases from V and 1 base from J, with 7 bases between. The CDR3 covers 14 residues. The CDR3, as DNA: TGTGCCAGTAGTATCGACAGGTCTGGAAACACCATATATTTT. Its translation is CASSIDRSGNTIYF.

This rearrangement joins TRBV7-9 to TRBJ2-2; the match to TRBD2 covers 13 bases. Germline V gene data show CDR1 as SEHNR and CDR2 as FQNEAQ (reference sequence). The V and J ends lost 5 bases and 6 bases, in that order; junction bases with no gene match: 6. CDR3 size: 16 residues. The chain's CDR3 is CASSVTSGRGSGELFF. DNA of the CDR3: TGTGCCAGCAGCGTAACTAGCGGGAGGGGATCCGGGGAGCTGTTTTTT.

The chain is built from TRBV7-2 and TRBJ2-2, with TRBD1 identical over 7 bases. Germline trimming cut 6 bases from V and 3 bases from J; bases unmatched to any gene: 4. Germline-derived CDR1 and CDR2 are SGHTA and FQGNSA. The CDR3 totals 14 residues. The CDR3 sequence is CASRRGTDTGELFF. CDR3 bases: TGTGCCAGCAGACGTGGGACAGACACCGGGGAGCTGTTTTTT. The full variable domain, completed using reference TRBV7-2 and TRBJ2-2, is GAGVSQSPSNKVTEKGKDVELRCDPISGHTALYWYRQSLGQGLEFLIYFQGNSAPDKSGLPSDRFSAERTGGSVSTLTIQRTQQEDSAVYLCASRRGTDTGELFFGEGSRLTVL.

The V gene is TRBV19, the J gene TRBJ2-1, with a weak D call TRBD1 (6 bases). The CDR3 has 16 residues. From germline, CDR1 is LNHDA and CDR2 SQIVND (reference sequence). V was cut by 3 bases and J by 8 bases, with 20 bases left in between. CDR3: CASSIQGRFEEDEQFF. The CDR3 DNA follows: TGTGCCAGTAGTATCCAGGGGCGGTTTGAGGAGGATGAGCAGTTCTTC.

The CDR3 here is CAISVTLAGGSNEQFF. The CDR3, as DNA: TGTGCCATCAGTGTTACCCTAGCGGGGGGGAGTAATGAGCAGTTCTTC. The gene calls are TRBV10-3 and TRBJ2-1; 12 bases are a match to TRBD2. Germline lookup yields CDR1 ENHRY and CDR2 SYGVKD. There are 16 residues in the CDR3. V lost 4 bases and J lost 7; bases outside the gene matches: 8.

The genes are TRBV27 and TRBJ1-5, with D maybe TRBD1 (6 bases). V was pared by 7 bases and J by 5 bases, with 24 bases between. This CDR3 contains 17 residues. Germline CDR1 reads MNHEY; CDR2 reads SMNVEV (reference sequence). CDR3 DNA sequence: TGTGCCAGCAAGACACAAGGATACTGGGACACCGATCAGCCCCAGCATTTT. This encodes CASKTQGYWDTDQPQHF.

The V and J genes are TRBV12-5 and TRBJ2-1; 8 nucleotides match TRBD2. Trimming at V came to 4 bases and at J to 10 bases, leaving 12 bases not matched to a gene. The CDR3 is 15 amino acids. Per germline, CDR1 LGHNT and CDR2 FRNRAP. The CDR3 coding sequence is TGTGCTAGTGGTTGGGCAGCGGGAGAACGTCAAGAGCAGTTCTTC. Translating it yields CASGWAAGERQEQFF.

The CDR3 region has the DNA TGTGCCAGCAGTTACTCGGGGACAGGGGGATCACCCCTCCACTTT. Translation gives CASSYSGTGGSPLHF. The rearrangement joins TRBV6-2 or TRBV6-3 to TRBJ1-6, with TRBD1 matching over 11 bases. Looked up from germline, CDR1 is MNHEY and CDR2 is SVGEGT. The CDR3 runs to 15 residues. V gave up 0 bases and J gave up 10 bases; unmatched junction bases: 2.

The chain has TRBV5-1 and TRBJ2-5; no firm D call. The CDR3 totals 12 residues. Trimming pared 4 bases from V and 2 bases from J, leaving 6 bases between. CDR1 is SGHRS and CDR2 is YFSETQ in the germline V gene. This chain's CDR3 is CASSLGQETQYF. CDR3 nucleotide sequence: TGCGCCAGCAGCCTGGGGCAAGAGACCCAGTACTTC.

CDR3 region: CASSPRVGGTDTQYF. The CDR3, as DNA: TGTGCCAGCAGCCCGAGGGTAGGAGGGACAGATACGCAGTATTTT. The chain couples TRBV7-2 to TRBJ2-3; D possibly corresponds to TRBD2 (6 bases). Trimming shortened V by 5 bases and J by 3 bases, and 15 bases separated the two germline ends. This CDR3 has 15 amino acids. Germline V lookup: CDR1 SGHTA, CDR2 FQGNSA.

The chain combines TRBV29-1 with TRBJ2-3, with 9 bases lining up with TRBD1. V shed 7 bases, J shed 2 bases, and the junction held 7 bases outside the gene matches. The CDR3 loop spans 14 amino acids. Germline loops: CDR1 SQVTM, CDR2 ANQGSEA. DNA of the CDR3: TGCAGCGCCACAGGGGGCCGGATCACAGATACGCAGTATTTT. Translating gives CSATGGRITDTQYF.

This chain joins TRBV6-2 or TRBV6-3 and TRBJ1-2; 10 nucleotides agree with TRBD1. This CDR3 is built from 16 residues. V shed 5 bases, J shed 5 bases, and the junction held 11 bases outside the gene matches. In germline, CDR1 is MNHEY, CDR2 SVGEGT. The chain's CDR3 is CASSLSPRQGAYGYTF. The CDR3 DNA reads TGTGCCAGCAGTCTATCCCCGCGACAGGGGGCGTATGGCTACACCTTC.

The chain has TRBV5-5 and TRBJ1-5; 9 bases agree with TRBD1. V shed 4 bases and J 4 bases; nucleotides not matched to a gene: 9. Germline CDR1 reads SGHKS; CDR2 reads YYEKEE (reference sequence). The CDR3 is made up of 16 amino acids. CDR3 in DNA: TGTGCCAGCAGCAAGGGACAGGGCCCCCAAAATCAGCCCCAGCATTTT. Translating gives CASSKGQGPQNQPQHF.

This chain uses TRBV29-1 with TRBJ1-1; D is perhaps TRBD1 (5 bases). This CDR3 is 13 amino acids long. The V end was cut by 4 bases, the J end by 4 bases, with 13 bases between. Germline V gene data show CDR1 as SQVTM and CDR2 as ANQGSEA. DNA of the CDR3: TGCAGCGTTGTAGTACAGGAGGGCACTGAAGCTTTCTTT. Residues: CSVVVQEGTEAFF.

This chain joins TRBV6-5 and TRBJ1-1; D not resolved. Germline CDR1 reads MNHEY; CDR2 reads SVGAGI. This CDR3 region has 13 residues. Trimming removed 6 bases at V and 5 bases at J, with 13 bases between. The CDR3 DNA reads TGTGCCAGCAGGCGGGGTATGGGGACTGAAGCTTTCTTT. It is translated as CASRRGMGTEAFF.

The chain uses TRBV3-1 (or the pseudogene TRBV3-2) and TRBJ2-7; TRBD1 is a possible D gene (7 bases). This CDR3 comprises 14 residues. Germline assignment: CDR1 LGHDT and CDR2 YNNKEL (reference sequence). V shed 2 bases and J shed 5 bases, with 13 bases lying between them. CDR3 nucleotides: TGTGCCAGCAGCCAACAGGGGGGAGGAAACGAGCAGTACTTC. Its protein product is CASSQQGGGNEQYF.

This rearrangement joins TRBV11-2 to TRBJ1-6; maybe TRBD1 (6 bases). There are 15 residues in the CDR3. V was pared by 3 bases and J by 5 bases, with 11 bases between. Germline V lookup: CDR1 SGHAT, CDR2 FQNNGV. In DNA form, the CDR3 reads TGTGCCAGCAGCTTGGCAGGGGCGGATAATTCACCCCTCCACTTT. It codes for CASSLAGADNSPLHF.